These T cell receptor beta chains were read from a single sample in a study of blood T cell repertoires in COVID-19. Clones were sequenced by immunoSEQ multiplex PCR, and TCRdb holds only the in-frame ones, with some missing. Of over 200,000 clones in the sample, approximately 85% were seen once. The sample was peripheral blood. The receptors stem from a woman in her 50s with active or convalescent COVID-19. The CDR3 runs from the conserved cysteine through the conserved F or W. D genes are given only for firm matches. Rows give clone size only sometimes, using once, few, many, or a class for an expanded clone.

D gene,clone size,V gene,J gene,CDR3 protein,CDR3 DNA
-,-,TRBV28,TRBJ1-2,CASRLQGGEGYTF,TGTGCCAGCAGATTACAGGGAGGGGAAGGCTACACCTTC
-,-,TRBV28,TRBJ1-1,CASSLGGDTEAFF,TGTGCCAGCAGCCTAGGGGGGGACACTGAAGCTTTCTTT
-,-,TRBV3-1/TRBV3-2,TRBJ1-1,CASSPRQANTEAFF,TGTGCCAGCAGCCCCCGACAAGCGAACACTGAAGCTTTCTTT
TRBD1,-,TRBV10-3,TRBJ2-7,CAIRETGTSYEQYF,TGTGCCATCAGGGAGACAGGGACCTCCTACGAGCAGTACTTC
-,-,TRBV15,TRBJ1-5,CATSRDSSGPQHF,TGTGCCACCAGCAGAGACTCCTCGGGGCCCCAGCATTTT
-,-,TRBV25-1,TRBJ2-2,CASSVPGSTGELFF,TGTGCCAGCAGTGTCCCCGGGAGCACCGGGGAGCTGTTTTTT
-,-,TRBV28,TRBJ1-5,CASSLRPRGQPQHF,TGTGCCAGCAGCCTGAGACCCAGGGGTCAGCCCCAGCATTTT
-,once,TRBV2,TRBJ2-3,CASSRFSGDTQYF,TGTGCCAGCAGTCGCTTCTCAGGAGATACGCAGTATTTT
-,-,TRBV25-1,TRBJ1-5,CASRGGGGDQPQHF,TGTGCCAGCAGGGGAGGGGGTGGCGATCAGCCCCAGCATTTT
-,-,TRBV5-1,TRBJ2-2,CASSLGTKNTGELFF,TGCGCCAGCAGCTTGGGGACAAAAAACACCGGGGAGCTGTTTTTT
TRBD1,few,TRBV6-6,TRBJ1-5,CASRPAGGDQPQHF,TGTGCCAGCCGCCCCGCAGGGGGCGATCAGCCCCAGCATTTT
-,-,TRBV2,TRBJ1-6,CASYRGSSYNSPLHF,TGTGCCAGCTATAGGGGCAGCTCCTATAATTCACCCCTCCACTTT
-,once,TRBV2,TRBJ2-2,CASLRTGFRAGELFF,TGTGCCAGCCTTCGAACTGGTTTTCGGGCCGGGGAGCTGTTTTTT
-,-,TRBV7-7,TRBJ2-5,CASSLSGETQYF,TGTGCCAGCAGCTTGTCAGGAGAGACCCAGTACTTC
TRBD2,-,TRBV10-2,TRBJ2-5,CASRGLAEETQYF,TGCGCCAGCAGGGGGCTAGCGGAAGAGACCCAGTACTTC
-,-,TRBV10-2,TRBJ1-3,CASSEPPTHSGNTIYF,TGCGCCAGCAGTGAGCCCCCCACTCACTCTGGAAACACCATATATTTT
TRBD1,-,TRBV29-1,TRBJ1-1,CSVARGLNTEAFF,TGCAGCGTTGCAAGGGGGCTGAACACTGAAGCTTTCTTT
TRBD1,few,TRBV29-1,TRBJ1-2,CSAPTGVWSYGYTF,TGCAGCGCTCCGACAGGGGTTTGGAGCTATGGCTACACCTTC
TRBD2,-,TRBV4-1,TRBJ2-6,CASSQVFTSGGGANVLTF,TGCGCCAGCAGCCAAGTTTTTACTAGCGGGGGTGGGGCCAACGTCCTGACTTTC
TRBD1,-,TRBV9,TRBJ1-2,CASSFLDRVGSYTF,TGTGCCAGCAGCTTCCTGGACAGGGTTGGAAGCTACACCTTC
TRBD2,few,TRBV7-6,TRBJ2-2,CASSLGLAGSGELFF,TGTGCCAGCAGCCTGGGACTAGCGGGGTCCGGGGAGCTGTTTTTT
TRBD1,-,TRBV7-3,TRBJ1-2,CASSSGRGPNYGYTF,TGTGCCAGCAGTTCCGGCAGGGGGCCTAACTATGGCTACACCTTC
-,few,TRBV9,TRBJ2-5,CASSQRRGETQYF,TGTGCCAGCAGCCAGCGTAGGGGAGAGACCCAGTACTTC
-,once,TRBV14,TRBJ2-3,CASSRLRGTDTQYF,TGTGCCAGCAGCCGCTTACGGGGGACAGATACGCAGTATTTT
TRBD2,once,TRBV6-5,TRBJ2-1,CASSYSGREGLHEQFF,TGTGCCAGCAGTTACTCAGGGAGGGAGGGCCTCCATGAGCAGTTCTTC
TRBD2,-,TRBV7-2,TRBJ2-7,CASSLGGEGWSSYEQYF,TGTGCCAGCAGCTTAGGTGGGGAGGGATGGAGCTCCTACGAGCAGTACTTC
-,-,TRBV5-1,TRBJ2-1,CASSLEGASGYNEQFF,TGCGCCAGCAGCTTGGAGGGGGCTAGCGGGTACAATGAGCAGTTCTTC
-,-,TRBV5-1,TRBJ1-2,CASSLSQVVGYTF,TGCGCCAGCAGCTTGTCACAGGTTGTAGGCTACACCTTC
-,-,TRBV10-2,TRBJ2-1,CASSEGRGVYNEQFF,TGCGCCAGCAGTGAGGGCCGCGGGGTCTACAATGAGCAGTTCTTC
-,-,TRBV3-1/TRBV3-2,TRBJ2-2,CASSQDRPGNTGELFF,TGTGCCAGCAGCCAAGATCGCCCGGGGAACACCGGGGAGCTGTTTTTT
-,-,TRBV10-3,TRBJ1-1,CAISESAKNTEAFF,TGTGCCATCAGTGAGTCGGCAAAAAACACTGAAGCTTTCTTT
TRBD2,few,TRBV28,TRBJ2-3,CASSTLAGEGRDTQYF,TGTGCCAGCAGTACCCTAGCGGGAGAGGGTAGAGATACGCAGTATTTT
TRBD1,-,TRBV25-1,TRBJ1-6,CASSVIDRGNSPLHF,TGTGCCAGCAGTGTAATCGACAGGGGAAATTCACCCCTCCACTTT
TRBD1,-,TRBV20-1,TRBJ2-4,CSATDRSFQYF,TGCAGTGCAACGGACAGGAGCTTTCAGTACTTC
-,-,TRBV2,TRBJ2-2,CASSAGVNTGELFF,TGTGCCAGCAGTGCGGGAGTAAACACCGGGGAGCTGTTTTTT
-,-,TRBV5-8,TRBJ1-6,CASSPGHTGSNSPLHF,TGTGCCAGCAGCCCAGGTCACACAGGCTCTAATTCACCCCTCCACTTT
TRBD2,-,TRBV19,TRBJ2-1,CASSIWTSGSYEQFF,TGTGCCAGTAGTATATGGACTAGCGGGAGCTATGAGCAGTTCTTC
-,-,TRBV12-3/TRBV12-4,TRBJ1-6,CASTRAYNSPLHF,TGTGCCAGCACCAGGGCCTATAATTCACCCCTCCACTTT
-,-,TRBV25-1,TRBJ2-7,CASSPTRTVAHEQYF,TGTGCCAGCAGTCCTACGCGGACAGTAGCGCACGAGCAGTACTTC
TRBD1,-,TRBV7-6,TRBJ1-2,CASSLMAGGSDYGYTF,TGTGCCAGCAGCTTAATGGCAGGGGGAAGTGACTATGGCTACACCTTC
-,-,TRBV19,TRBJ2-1,CASSMESLREQFF,TGTGCCAGTAGTATGGAGTCGTTGAGGGAGCAGTTCTTC
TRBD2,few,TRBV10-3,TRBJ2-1,CAISDELAGGSYNEQFF,TGTGCCATCAGTGATGAACTAGCGGGAGGATCCTACAATGAGCAGTTCTTC
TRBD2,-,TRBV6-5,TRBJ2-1,CATREGRLETEQFF,TGTGCCACCCGGGAGGGGCGACTAGAGACTGAGCAGTTCTTC
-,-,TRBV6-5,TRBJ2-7,CASTTTGLPFYEQYF,TGTGCCAGCACTACAACGGGACTGCCGTTCTACGAGCAGTACTTC
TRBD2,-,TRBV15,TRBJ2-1,CATSSPTSGRYGEQFF,TGTGCCACCAGCTCCCCCACTAGCGGGAGGTATGGTGAGCAGTTCTTC
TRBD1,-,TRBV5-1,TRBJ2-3,CASSLDGRGRAQYF,TGCGCCAGCAGCTTGGATGGCAGGGGGCGCGCGCAGTATTTT
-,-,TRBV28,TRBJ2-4,CASSLISRAGRGIQYF,TGTGCCAGCAGTTTGATCTCGAGGGCCGGACGTGGCATTCAGTACTTC
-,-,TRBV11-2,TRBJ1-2,CASSLVLTYGYGYTF,TGTGCCAGCAGCTTAGTTTTAACCTACGGCTATGGCTACACCTTC